This T cell receptor beta chain derives from a study of OX40 agonist ivuxolimab in advanced cancers. Study-wide points: CD4+ and CD8+ T cells in blood underwent clonal expansion by week 6 at 0.1 to 3.0 mg/kg. Partial responders treated at 0.1-3.0 mg/kg exhibited clonal expansion among the lowest measured.

V shed 1 base, J shed 3 bases, and the junction held 4 bases outside the gene matches. In germline, CDR1 is SGHVS, CDR2 FQNEAQ. There are 15 residues in the CDR3. The data were produced by immunoSEQ multiplex PCR, yet TCRdb's version contains in-frame clones alone and is incomplete. Of 90,000 to 95,000 clones listed, over 75% are singletons. This clone was detected a few times. Antigen unknown. The material was CD4+ or CD8+ T cells sorted from blood, obtained in a trial of the OX40 agonist ivuxolimab. This TCR came from an adult with an advanced solid tumor such as melanoma, head and neck, liver or kidney cancer. The chain links TRBV7-8 to TRBJ2-5; the match to TRBD2 covers 8 bases. CDR3 coding DNA: TGTGCCAGCAGCTTAGGATGGCGGGAGGAAGAGACCCAGTACTTC. This codes for CASSLGWREEETQYF. Full variable domain (outside the CDR3, taken from reference TRBV7-8 and TRBJ2-5): GAGVSQSPRYKVAKRGQDVALRCDPISGHVSLFWYQQALGQGPEFLTYFQNEAQLDKSGLPSDRFFAERPEGSVSTLKIQRTQQEDSAVYLCASSLGWREEETQYFGPGTRLLVL.